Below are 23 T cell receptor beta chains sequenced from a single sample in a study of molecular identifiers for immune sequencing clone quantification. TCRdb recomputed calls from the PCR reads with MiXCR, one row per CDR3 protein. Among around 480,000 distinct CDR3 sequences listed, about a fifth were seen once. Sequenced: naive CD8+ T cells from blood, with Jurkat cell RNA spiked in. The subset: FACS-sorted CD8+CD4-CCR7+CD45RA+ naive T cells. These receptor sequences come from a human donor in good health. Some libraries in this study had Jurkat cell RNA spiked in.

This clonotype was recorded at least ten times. CDR3 loop: CASSLAGDRGAQVEGMNTEAFF. CDR3 coding DNA: TGTGCCAGCAGCTTAGCTGGGGACAGGGGAGCTCAAGTGGAGGGTATGAACACTGAAGCTTTCTTT. V and J are TRBV7-6 and TRBJ1-1; the match to TRBD1 covers 10 bases. The CDR3 is 22 amino acids. Per germline, CDR1 SGHVS and CDR2 FNYEAQ. The V segment lost 0 bases and the J segment 0 bases; nucleotides outside the gene matches: 19.

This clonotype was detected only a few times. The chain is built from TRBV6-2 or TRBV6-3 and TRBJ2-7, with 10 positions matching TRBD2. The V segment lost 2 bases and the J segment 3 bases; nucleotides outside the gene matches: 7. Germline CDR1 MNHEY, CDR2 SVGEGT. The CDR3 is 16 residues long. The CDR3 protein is CASSYAQREGVYEQYF. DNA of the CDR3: TGTGCCAGCAGTTACGCCCAGCGGGAGGGAGTCTACGAGCAGTACTTC.

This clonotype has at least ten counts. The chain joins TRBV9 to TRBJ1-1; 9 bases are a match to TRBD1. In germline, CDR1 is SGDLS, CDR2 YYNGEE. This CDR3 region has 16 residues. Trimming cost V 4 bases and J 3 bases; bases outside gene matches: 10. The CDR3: CASSSIGQGPDTEAFF. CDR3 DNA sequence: TGTGCCAGCAGCTCGATAGGACAGGGGCCGGACACTGAAGCTTTCTTT.

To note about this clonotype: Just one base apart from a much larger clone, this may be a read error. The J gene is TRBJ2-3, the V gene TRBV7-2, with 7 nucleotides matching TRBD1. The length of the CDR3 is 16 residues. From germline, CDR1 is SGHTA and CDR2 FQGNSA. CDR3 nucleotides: TGTGCCGGCAGCTTGGGAACAGGGGTGGGCACAGATACGCAGTATTTT. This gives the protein CAGSLGTGVGTDTQYF.

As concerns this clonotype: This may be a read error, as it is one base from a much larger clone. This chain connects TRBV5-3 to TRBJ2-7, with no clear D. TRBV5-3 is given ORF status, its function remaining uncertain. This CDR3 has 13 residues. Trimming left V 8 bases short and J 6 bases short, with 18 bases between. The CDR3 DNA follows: TGTGCCAGCAACTTTTATAAGGCTGGCGAGCAGTACTTC. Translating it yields CASNFYKAGEQYF.

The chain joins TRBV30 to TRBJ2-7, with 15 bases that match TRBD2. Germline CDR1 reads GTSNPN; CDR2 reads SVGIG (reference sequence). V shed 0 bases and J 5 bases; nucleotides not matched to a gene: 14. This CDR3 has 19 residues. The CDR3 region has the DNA TGTGCCTGGAGTGTAACAACGGGACTAGCGGGAGGCCCGGGCCACGAGCAGTACTTC. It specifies CAWSVTTGLAGGPGHEQYF.

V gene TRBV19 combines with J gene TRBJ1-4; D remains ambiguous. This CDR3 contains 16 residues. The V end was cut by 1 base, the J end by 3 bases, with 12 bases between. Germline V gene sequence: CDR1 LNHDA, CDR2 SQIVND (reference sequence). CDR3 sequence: CASSIALGRANEKLFF. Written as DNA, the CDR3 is TGTGCCAGTAGTATAGCCCTGGGTAGGGCTAATGAAAAACTGTTTTTT.

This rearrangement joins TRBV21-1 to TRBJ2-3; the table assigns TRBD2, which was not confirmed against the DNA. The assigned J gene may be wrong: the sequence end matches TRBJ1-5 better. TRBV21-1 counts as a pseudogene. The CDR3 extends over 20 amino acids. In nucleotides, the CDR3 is TGTGCCAGCAGCAGAAAGCGCGCTGTTCTGCGGGAGGGCGGGACAGATGCGCAGCATTTT. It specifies CASSRKRAVLREGGTDAQHF.

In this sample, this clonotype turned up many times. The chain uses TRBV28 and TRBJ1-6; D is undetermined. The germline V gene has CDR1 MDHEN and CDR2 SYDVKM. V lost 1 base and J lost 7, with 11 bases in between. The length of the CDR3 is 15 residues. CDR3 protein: CASSLYNSGNSPLHF. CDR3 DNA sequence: TGTGCCAGCAGTTTATACAACTCCGGGAATTCACCCCTCCACTTT.

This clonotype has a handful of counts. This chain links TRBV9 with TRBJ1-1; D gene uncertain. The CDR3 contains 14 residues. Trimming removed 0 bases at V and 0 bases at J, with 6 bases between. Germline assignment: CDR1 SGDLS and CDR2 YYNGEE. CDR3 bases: TGTGCCAGCAGCGTAGTCAGTATGAACACTGAAGCTTTCTTT. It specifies CASSVVSMNTEAFF.

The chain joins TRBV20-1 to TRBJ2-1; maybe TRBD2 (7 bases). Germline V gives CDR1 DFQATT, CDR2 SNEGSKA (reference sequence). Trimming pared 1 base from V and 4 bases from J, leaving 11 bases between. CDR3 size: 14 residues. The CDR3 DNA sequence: TGCAGTGCTAGAGTGGGGGGGCGTTACAATGAGCAGTTCTTC. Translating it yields CSARVGGRYNEQFF.

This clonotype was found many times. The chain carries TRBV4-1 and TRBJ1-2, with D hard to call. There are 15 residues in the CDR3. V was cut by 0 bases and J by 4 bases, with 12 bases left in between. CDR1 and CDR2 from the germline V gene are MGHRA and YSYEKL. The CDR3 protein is CASSQDSTDGYGYTF. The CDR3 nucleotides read TGCGCCAGCAGCCAAGATTCTACGGACGGCTATGGCTACACCTTC.

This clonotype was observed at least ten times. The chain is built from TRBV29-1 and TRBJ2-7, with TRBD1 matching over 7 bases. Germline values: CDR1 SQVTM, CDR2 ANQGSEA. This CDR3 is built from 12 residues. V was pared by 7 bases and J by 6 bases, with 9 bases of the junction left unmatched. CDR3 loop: CSAIGTAGEQYF. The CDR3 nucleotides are TGCAGCGCCATCGGGACAGCAGGCGAGCAGTACTTC.

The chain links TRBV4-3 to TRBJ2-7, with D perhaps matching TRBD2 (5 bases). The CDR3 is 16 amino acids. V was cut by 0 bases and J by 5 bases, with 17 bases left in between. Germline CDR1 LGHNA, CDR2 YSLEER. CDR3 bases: TGCGCCAGCAGCCAAGATTTCGTAGGGTTTAGCGACGAGCAGTACTTC. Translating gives CASSQDFVGFSDEQYF.

The CDR3 is CASGETRVRTGELFF. CDR3 DNA sequence: TGTGCCAGCGGAGAAACCAGGGTACGGACCGGGGAGCTGTTTTTT. The chain couples TRBV7-9 to TRBJ2-2, with D tentatively TRBD1 (5 bases). Germline V lookup: CDR1 SEHNR, CDR2 FQNEAQ (reference sequence). Trimming took off 8 bases at V and 5 bases at J, with 18 bases between the two ends. CDR3 length equals 15 residues. Looking up the rest from reference TRBV7-9 and TRBJ2-2 gives the full variable domain: DTGVSQNPRHKITKRGQNVTFRCDPISEHNRLYWYRQTLGQGPEFLTYFQNEAQLEKSRLLSDRFSAERPKGSFSTLEIQRTEQGDSAMYLCASGETRVRTGELFFGEGSRLTVL.

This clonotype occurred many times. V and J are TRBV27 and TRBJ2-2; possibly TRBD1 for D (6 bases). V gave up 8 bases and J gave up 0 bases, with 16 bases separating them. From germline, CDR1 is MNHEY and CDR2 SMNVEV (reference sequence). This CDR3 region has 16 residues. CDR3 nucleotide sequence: TGTGCCAGCGGAACAGGGCTAATGGCGAACACCGGGGAGCTGTTTTTT. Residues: CASGTGLMANTGELFF.

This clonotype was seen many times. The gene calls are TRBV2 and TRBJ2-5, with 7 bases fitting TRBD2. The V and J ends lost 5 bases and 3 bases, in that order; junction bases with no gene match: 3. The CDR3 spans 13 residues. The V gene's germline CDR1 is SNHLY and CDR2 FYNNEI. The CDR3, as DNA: TGTGCCAGCAGTTCCCTAGCGGAAGAGACCCAGTACTTC. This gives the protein CASSSLAEETQYF.

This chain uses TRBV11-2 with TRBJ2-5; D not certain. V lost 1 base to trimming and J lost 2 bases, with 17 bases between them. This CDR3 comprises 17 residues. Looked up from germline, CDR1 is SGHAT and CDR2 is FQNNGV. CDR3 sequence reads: CASSLARESWDQETQYF. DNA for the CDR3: TGTGCCAGCAGCTTAGCGCGAGAATCGTGGGATCAAGAGACCCAGTACTTC.

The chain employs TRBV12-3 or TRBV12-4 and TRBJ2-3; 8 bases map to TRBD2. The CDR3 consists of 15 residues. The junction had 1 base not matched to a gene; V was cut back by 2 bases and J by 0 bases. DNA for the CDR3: TGTGCCAGCAGTTTACAGCGGGGGAGCACAGATACGCAGTATTTT. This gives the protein CASSLQRGSTDTQYF.

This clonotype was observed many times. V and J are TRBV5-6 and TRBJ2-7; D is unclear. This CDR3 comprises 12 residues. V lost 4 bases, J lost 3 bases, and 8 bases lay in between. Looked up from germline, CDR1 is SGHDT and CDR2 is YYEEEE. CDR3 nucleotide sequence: TGTGCCAGCAGCCTTACTAACTACGAGCAGTACTTC. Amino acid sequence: CASSLTNYEQYF.

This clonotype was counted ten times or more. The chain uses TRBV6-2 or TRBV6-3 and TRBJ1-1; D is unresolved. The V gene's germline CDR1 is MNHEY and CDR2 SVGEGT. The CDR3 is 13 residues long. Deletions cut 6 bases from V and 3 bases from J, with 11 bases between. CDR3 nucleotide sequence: TGTGCCAGCAGACTACTCGGGGACACTGAAGCTTTCTTT. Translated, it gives CASRLLGDTEAFF.

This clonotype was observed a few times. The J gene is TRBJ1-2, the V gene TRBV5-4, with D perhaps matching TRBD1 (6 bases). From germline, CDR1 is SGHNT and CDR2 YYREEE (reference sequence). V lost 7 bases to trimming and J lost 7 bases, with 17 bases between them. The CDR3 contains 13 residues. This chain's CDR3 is CASGTGGTSGYTF. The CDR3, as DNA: TGTGCCAGCGGCACGGGGGGCACGAGTGGCTACACCTTC.

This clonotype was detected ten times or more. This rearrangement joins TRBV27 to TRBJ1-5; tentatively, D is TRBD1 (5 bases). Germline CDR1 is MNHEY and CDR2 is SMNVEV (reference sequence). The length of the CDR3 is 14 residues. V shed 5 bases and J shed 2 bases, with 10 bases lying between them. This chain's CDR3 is CASSTQGGNQPQHF. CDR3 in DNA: TGTGCCAGCAGTACCCAGGGAGGCAATCAGCCCCAGCATTTT.